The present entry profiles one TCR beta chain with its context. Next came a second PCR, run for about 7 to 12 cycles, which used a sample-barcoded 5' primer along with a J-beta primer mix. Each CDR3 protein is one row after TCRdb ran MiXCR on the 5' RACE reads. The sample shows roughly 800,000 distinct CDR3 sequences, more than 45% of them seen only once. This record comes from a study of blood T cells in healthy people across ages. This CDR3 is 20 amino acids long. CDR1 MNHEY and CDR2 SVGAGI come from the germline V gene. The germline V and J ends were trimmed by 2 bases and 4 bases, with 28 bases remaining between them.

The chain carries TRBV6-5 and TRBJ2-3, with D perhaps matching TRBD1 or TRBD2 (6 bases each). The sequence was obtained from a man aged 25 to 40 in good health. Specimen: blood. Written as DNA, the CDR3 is TGTGCCAGCAGTTACCCTCATCGGCCGGGGGCCCGTCCTGCGGCAGATACGCAGTATTTT. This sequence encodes CASSYPHRPGARPAADTQYF.